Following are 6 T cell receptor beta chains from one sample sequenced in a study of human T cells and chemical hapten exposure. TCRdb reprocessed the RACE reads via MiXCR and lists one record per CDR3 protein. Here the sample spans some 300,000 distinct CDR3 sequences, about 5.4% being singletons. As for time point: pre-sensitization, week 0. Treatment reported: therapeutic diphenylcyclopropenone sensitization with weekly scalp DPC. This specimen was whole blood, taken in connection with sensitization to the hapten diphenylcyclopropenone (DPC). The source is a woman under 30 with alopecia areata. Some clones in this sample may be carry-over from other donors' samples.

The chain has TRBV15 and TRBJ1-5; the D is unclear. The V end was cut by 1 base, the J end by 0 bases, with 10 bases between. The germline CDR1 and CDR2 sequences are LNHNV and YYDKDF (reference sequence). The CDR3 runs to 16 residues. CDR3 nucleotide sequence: TGTGCCACCAGCAGAGGGGTGGGTGATAGCAATCAGCCCCAGCATTTT. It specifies CATSRGVGDSNQPQHF. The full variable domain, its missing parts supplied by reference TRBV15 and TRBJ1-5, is DAMVIQNPRYQVTQFGKPVTLSCSQTLNHNVMYWYQQKSSQAPKLLFHYYDKDFNNEADTPDNFQSRRPNTSFCFLDIRSPGLGDTAMYLCATSRGVGDSNQPQHFGDGTRLSIL.

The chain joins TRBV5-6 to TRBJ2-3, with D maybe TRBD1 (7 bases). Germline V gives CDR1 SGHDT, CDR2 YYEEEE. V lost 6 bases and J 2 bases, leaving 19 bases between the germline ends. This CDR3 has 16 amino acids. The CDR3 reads CASTPRQGLFTDTQYF. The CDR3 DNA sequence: TGTGCCAGCACCCCTCGACAGGGACTTTTCACAGATACGCAGTATTTT.

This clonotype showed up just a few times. The DNA for the CDR3 is TGTGCCAGCAGTGAACGGGGCCTAGCGCTATTAGCCAAAAACATTCAGTACTTC. Translating gives CASSERGLALLAKNIQYF. The chain uses TRBV2 and TRBJ2-4; weak D call: TRBD2 (6 bases). The germline V gene encodes CDR1 SNHLY and CDR2 FYNNEI. This CDR3 is 18 amino acids long. V lost 2 bases to trimming and J lost 0 bases, with 17 bases between them.

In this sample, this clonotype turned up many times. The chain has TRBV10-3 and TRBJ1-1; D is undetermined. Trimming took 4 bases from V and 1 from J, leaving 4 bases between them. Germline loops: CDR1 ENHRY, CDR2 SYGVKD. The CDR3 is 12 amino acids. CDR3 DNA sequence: TGTGCCATCAGTGGCCAGAACACTGAAGCTTTCTTT. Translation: CAISGQNTEAFF.

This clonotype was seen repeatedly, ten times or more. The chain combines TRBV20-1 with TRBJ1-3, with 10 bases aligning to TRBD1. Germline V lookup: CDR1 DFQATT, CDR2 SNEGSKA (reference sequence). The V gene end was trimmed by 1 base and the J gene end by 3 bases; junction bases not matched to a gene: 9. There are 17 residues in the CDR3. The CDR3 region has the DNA TGCAGTGCTAGAGTTCCGTCTGGGACAGGGGTTGGAAACACCATATATTTT. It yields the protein CSARVPSGTGVGNTIYF.

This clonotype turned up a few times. The CDR3 DNA reads TGTGCCAGCAGACGACAGGGGAAGTCACCCCTCCACTTT. Translation gives CASRRQGKSPLHF. V usage is TRBV6-2 or TRBV6-3 and J usage is TRBJ1-6; 8 bases agree with TRBD1. The CDR3 length is 13 residues. Per germline, CDR1 MNHEY and CDR2 SVGEGT. After removal of 6 bases from V and 10 bases from J, the junction contained 5 bases not matched to a gene.